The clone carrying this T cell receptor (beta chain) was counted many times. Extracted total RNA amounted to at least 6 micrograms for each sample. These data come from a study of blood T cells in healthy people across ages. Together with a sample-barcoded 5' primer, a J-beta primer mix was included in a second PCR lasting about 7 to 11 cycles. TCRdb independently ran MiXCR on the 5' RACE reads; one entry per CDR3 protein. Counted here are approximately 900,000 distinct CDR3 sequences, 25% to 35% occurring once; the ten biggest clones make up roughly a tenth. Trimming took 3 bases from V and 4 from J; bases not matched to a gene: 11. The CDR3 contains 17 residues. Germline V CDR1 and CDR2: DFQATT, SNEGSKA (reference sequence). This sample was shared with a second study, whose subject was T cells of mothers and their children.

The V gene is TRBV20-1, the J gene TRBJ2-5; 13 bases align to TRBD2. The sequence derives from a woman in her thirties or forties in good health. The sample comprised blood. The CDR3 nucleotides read TGCAGTGCTAGTCCCACTAGCGGGGGGGCGTTTGGAGAGACCCAGTACTTC. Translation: CSASPTSGGAFGETQYF.